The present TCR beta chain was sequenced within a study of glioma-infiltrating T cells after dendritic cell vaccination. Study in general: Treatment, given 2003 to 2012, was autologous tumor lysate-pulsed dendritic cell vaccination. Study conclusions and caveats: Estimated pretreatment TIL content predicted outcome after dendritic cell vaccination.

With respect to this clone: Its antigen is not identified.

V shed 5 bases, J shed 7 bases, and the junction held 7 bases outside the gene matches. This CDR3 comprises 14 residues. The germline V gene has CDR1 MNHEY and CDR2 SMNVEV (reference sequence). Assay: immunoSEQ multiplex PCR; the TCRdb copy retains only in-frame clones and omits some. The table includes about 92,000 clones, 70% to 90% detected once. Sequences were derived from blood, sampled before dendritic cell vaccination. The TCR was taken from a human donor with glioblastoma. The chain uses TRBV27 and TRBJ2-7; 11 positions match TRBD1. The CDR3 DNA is TGTGCCAGCAGTCCCGGGACAGGGGGAAGGGAGCAGTACTTC. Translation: CASSPGTGGREQYF.